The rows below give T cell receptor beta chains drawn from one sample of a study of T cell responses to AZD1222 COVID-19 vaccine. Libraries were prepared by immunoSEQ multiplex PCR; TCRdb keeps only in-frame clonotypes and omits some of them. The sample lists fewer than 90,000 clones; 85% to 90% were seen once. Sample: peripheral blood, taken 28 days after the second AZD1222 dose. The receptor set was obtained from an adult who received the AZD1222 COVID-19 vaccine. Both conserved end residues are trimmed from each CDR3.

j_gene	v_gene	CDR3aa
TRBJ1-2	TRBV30	AWRVRGALNYGYT
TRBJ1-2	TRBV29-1	SAPGSSGGGGYT
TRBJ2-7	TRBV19	ASSPNRGGYEQY
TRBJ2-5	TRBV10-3	AISEDAGTQY
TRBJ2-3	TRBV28	ASEGDPSDTQY
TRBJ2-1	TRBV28	ATLGGQGFWNEQF
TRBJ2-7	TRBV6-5	ASTSGHSYEQY
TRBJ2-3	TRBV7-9	ASSPEADTQY
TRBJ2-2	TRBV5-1	ASSLAQTGPTGELF
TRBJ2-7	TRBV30	AWSVGQDYEQY
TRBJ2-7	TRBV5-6	ASSMLQGTRPEQY
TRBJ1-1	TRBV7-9	ASTLHATEAF
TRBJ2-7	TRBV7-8	ASSPMRARPTYEQY
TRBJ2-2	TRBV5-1	ASSLQNNGELF
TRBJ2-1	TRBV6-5	ASWRANPVYNEQF
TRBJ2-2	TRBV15	ATSRRTAGELF
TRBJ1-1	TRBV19	ASSYRTGGNTEAF
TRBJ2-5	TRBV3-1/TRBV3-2	ASGGGKPAETQY
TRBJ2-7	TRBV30	AWSPRNSGSVYEQY
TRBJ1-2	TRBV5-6	ASSMDSYGYT
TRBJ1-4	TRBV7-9	ASSPLAGVNEKLF
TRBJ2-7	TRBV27	ASSFGDAREGYEQY
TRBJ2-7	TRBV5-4	ASSGTGTRSYEQY
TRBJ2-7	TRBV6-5	ASKSAYEQY
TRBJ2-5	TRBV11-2	ASSPELPGQGRETQY
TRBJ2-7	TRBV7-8	ASSLGPGGREQY
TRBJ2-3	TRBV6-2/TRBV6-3	ASSRGSSGTDTQY
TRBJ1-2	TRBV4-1	ASSQGDWADNYGYT
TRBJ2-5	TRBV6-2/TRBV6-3	ASSRGLRETQY
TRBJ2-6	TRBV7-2	ASSLVTGANVLT
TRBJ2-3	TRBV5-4	ASSLGGPYTDTQY
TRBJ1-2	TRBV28	ASSLYPGGANYGYT
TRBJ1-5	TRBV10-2	ASSEGRGSNQPQH
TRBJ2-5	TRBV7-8	ASSRIGGLETQY
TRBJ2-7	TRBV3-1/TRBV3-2	ASSLGASYEQY
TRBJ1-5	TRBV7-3	ARNNLWKCNQPQH
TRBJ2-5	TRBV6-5	ASRTTGTAQETQY
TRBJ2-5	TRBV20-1	SGAVQETQY
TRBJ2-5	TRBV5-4	ALARGGQETQY
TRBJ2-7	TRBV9	ASSVRGDTAYEQY